A selection of T cell receptor beta chains follows, all from one sample in a study of blood T cell repertoires in COVID-19. Profiling relied on immunoSEQ multiplex PCR, and the TCRdb table lists in-frame clones only, not all of them. The repertoire holds roughly 180,000 clones, with roughly 88% as singletons. Source material: peripheral blood. The source is a man between 60 and 75 years old who had recovered from COVID-19. Both conserved end residues are part of each CDR3. The D gene is left open where the match is weak. Only part of the rows carry a size: once, few, many, or a class if the clone is expanded.

j_call: TRBJ2-1
v_call: TRBV6-5
clone_size: -
d_call: TRBD2
cdr3_aa: CASVPIAGNIGEQFF
cdr3_nt: TGTGCCAGCGTCCCTATAGCGGGGAATATTGGAGAGCAGTTCTTC

j_call: TRBJ1-5
v_call: TRBV7-2
clone_size: -
d_call: -
cdr3_aa: CASSSARNQPQHF
cdr3_nt: TGTGCCAGCAGCTCCGCGCGCAATCAGCCCCAGCATTTT

j_call: TRBJ1-1
v_call: TRBV7-2
clone_size: -
d_call: -
cdr3_aa: CASSLAGVNTEAFF
cdr3_nt: TGTGCCAGCAGCTTAGCAGGGGTTAACACTGAAGCTTTCTTT

j_call: TRBJ2-7
v_call: TRBV24-1
clone_size: -
d_call: -
cdr3_aa: CATSDPDIYEQYF
cdr3_nt: TGTGCCACCAGTGACCCGGACATCTACGAGCAGTACTTC

j_call: TRBJ1-2
v_call: TRBV6-1
clone_size: -
d_call: -
cdr3_aa: CASSEWNSGFEGYTF
cdr3_nt: TGTGCCAGCAGTGAATGGAACAGCGGATTCGAGGGCTACACCTTC

j_call: TRBJ1-1
v_call: TRBV24-1
clone_size: -
d_call: -
cdr3_aa: CATSADGSTTEAFF
cdr3_nt: TGTGCCACCAGTGCAGACGGGTCGACCACTGAAGCTTTCTTT

j_call: TRBJ1-4
v_call: TRBV4-3
clone_size: -
d_call: -
cdr3_aa: CASSQSGGQLFGEKLFF
cdr3_nt: TGCGCCAGCAGCCAATCGGGAGGACAATTATTTGGTGAAAAACTGTTTTTT

j_call: TRBJ2-7
v_call: TRBV3-1/TRBV3-2
clone_size: -
d_call: TRBD1
cdr3_aa: CASSSTGAIVEQYF
cdr3_nt: TGTGCCAGCAGCTCGACAGGGGCTATTGTCGAGCAGTACTTC

j_call: TRBJ1-2
v_call: TRBV18
clone_size: -
d_call: -
cdr3_aa: CASSPQVLQEGKNYGYTF
cdr3_nt: TGTGCCAGCTCACCCCAAGTCCTCCAAGAGGGCAAAAACTATGGCTACACCTTC

j_call: TRBJ2-5
v_call: TRBV15
clone_size: -
d_call: -
cdr3_aa: CATSRDRGIRLGETQYF
cdr3_nt: TGTGCCACCAGCAGAGATCGGGGGATTCGCCTGGGGGAGACCCAGTACTTC

j_call: TRBJ1-2
v_call: TRBV4-1
clone_size: -
d_call: -
cdr3_aa: CASSHPQGSYGYTF
cdr3_nt: TGCGCCAGCAGCCATCCGCAGGGGTCCTATGGCTACACCTTC

j_call: TRBJ1-1
v_call: TRBV27
clone_size: -
d_call: TRBD1
cdr3_aa: CASSVTGLTFF
cdr3_nt: TGTGCCAGCAGTGTGACAGGGTTGACTTTCTTT

j_call: TRBJ2-2
v_call: TRBV19
clone_size: few
d_call: -
cdr3_aa: CASSILTGELFF
cdr3_nt: TGTGCCAGTAGTATCCTCACCGGGGAGCTGTTTTTT

j_call: TRBJ2-7
v_call: TRBV14
clone_size: -
d_call: TRBD1
cdr3_aa: CASSQVRDRAFHEQYF
cdr3_nt: TGTGCCAGCAGCCAAGTCAGGGACAGGGCTTTTCATGAGCAGTACTTC

j_call: TRBJ1-2
v_call: TRBV7-9
clone_size: -
d_call: -
cdr3_aa: CASSDHYSEGYTF
cdr3_nt: TGTGCCAGCAGCGATCATTACTCGGAGGGCTACACCTTC

j_call: TRBJ1-2
v_call: TRBV12-3/TRBV12-4
clone_size: -
d_call: TRBD1
cdr3_aa: CASGWDRLYGYTF
cdr3_nt: TGTGCCAGCGGATGGGACAGGCTTTACGGCTACACCTTC

j_call: TRBJ1-2
v_call: TRBV30
clone_size: -
d_call: -
cdr3_aa: CAWTRTPVGDGYTF
cdr3_nt: TGTGCCTGGACCCGCACACCTGTGGGAGACGGCTACACCTTC

j_call: TRBJ1-2
v_call: TRBV15
clone_size: -
d_call: TRBD1
cdr3_aa: CATSRGTGEGYTF
cdr3_nt: TGTGCCACCAGCAGAGGAACAGGGGAAGGCTACACCTTC

j_call: TRBJ1-1
v_call: TRBV3-1/TRBV3-2
clone_size: -
d_call: -
cdr3_aa: CASSQEDIMNTEAFF
cdr3_nt: TGTGCCAGCAGCCAAGAAGACATAATGAACACTGAAGCTTTCTTT

j_call: TRBJ1-2
v_call: TRBV6-6
clone_size: -
d_call: TRBD1
cdr3_aa: CASSPPLQDRVNYGYTF
cdr3_nt: TGTGCCAGCAGTCCACCCCTACAGGACAGGGTTAACTATGGCTACACCTTC

j_call: TRBJ2-7
v_call: TRBV4-1
clone_size: -
d_call: -
cdr3_aa: CASSDQGTSYEQYF
cdr3_nt: TGCGCCAGCAGCGACCAGGGGACCTCCTACGAGCAGTACTTC

j_call: TRBJ2-3
v_call: TRBV19
clone_size: -
d_call: TRBD2
cdr3_aa: CASSMETSGDTQYF
cdr3_nt: TGTGCCAGTAGTATGGAGACTAGCGGAGATACGCAGTATTTT

j_call: TRBJ2-2
v_call: TRBV7-6
clone_size: -
d_call: -
cdr3_aa: CASGRVLNTGELFF
cdr3_nt: TGTGCCAGCGGTCGGGTTCTGAACACCGGGGAGCTGTTTTTT

j_call: TRBJ1-2
v_call: TRBV10-1
clone_size: -
d_call: TRBD1
cdr3_aa: CASSADRDNYGYTF
cdr3_nt: TGCGCCAGCAGCGCTGACAGGGACAACTATGGCTACACCTTC

j_call: TRBJ2-2
v_call: TRBV7-3
clone_size: once
d_call: TRBD1
cdr3_aa: CASSPGQVGTGELFF
cdr3_nt: TGTGCCAGCAGCCCGGGACAGGTCGGCACCGGGGAGCTGTTTTTT

j_call: TRBJ2-7
v_call: TRBV6-1
clone_size: once
d_call: TRBD1
cdr3_aa: CASSEAQGAVNEQYF
cdr3_nt: TGTGCCAGCAGTGAAGCCCAGGGGGCTGTTAACGAGCAGTACTTC

j_call: TRBJ2-5
v_call: TRBV3-1/TRBV3-2
clone_size: -
d_call: TRBD2
cdr3_aa: CASSQDRRTSGGAEETQYF
cdr3_nt: TGTGCCAGCAGCCAAGATCGTAGGACTAGCGGGGGGGCAGAGGAGACCCAGTACTTC

j_call: TRBJ1-6
v_call: TRBV30
clone_size: -
d_call: TRBD1
cdr3_aa: CAWGGTGGGSPLHF
cdr3_nt: TGTGCCTGGGGAGGGACAGGGGGAGGATCACCCCTCCACTTT

j_call: TRBJ1-3
v_call: TRBV29-1
clone_size: -
d_call: -
cdr3_aa: CSVEDRDLRNTIYF
cdr3_nt: TGCAGCGTTGAAGATAGGGACTTGAGGAACACCATATATTTT

j_call: TRBJ1-2
v_call: TRBV7-2
clone_size: -
d_call: TRBD1
cdr3_aa: CASSLEGTGNGYTF
cdr3_nt: TGTGCCAGCAGCTTAGAGGGGACAGGGAACGGCTACACCTTC

j_call: TRBJ2-3
v_call: TRBV5-8
clone_size: once
d_call: TRBD2
cdr3_aa: CASSWGGLGTDTQYF
cdr3_nt: TGTGCCAGCAGCTGGGGGGGTCTGGGCACAGATACGCAGTATTTT

j_call: TRBJ1-2
v_call: TRBV25-1
clone_size: -
d_call: -
cdr3_aa: CASSGLGMANYGYTF
cdr3_nt: TGTGCCAGCAGTGGCCTCGGGATGGCTAACTATGGCTACACCTTC

j_call: TRBJ1-2
v_call: TRBV11-2
clone_size: -
d_call: TRBD1
cdr3_aa: CASSSHRGQGASNYGYTF
cdr3_nt: TGTGCCAGCAGCTCCCATCGGGGACAGGGGGCGTCTAACTATGGCTACACCTTC

j_call: TRBJ2-5
v_call: TRBV5-1
clone_size: -
d_call: -
cdr3_aa: CASTLGGGSEETQYF
cdr3_nt: TGCGCCAGTACCCTTGGCGGGGGCTCCGAAGAGACCCAGTACTTC

j_call: TRBJ1-1
v_call: TRBV6-1
clone_size: -
d_call: TRBD1
cdr3_aa: CASSERRGQRNTEAFF
cdr3_nt: TGTGCCAGCAGTGAACGTAGGGGACAGCGGAACACTGAAGCTTTCTTT

j_call: TRBJ2-7
v_call: TRBV2
clone_size: -
d_call: -
cdr3_aa: CASSPLMGNYEQYF
cdr3_nt: TGTGCCAGCAGCCCTCTCATGGGCAACTACGAGCAGTACTTC

j_call: TRBJ2-1
v_call: TRBV7-8
clone_size: once
d_call: TRBD2
cdr3_aa: CASAPQSGGVNEQFF
cdr3_nt: TGTGCCAGCGCCCCCCAAAGCGGGGGGGTAAATGAGCAGTTCTTC

j_call: TRBJ1-6
v_call: TRBV27
clone_size: -
d_call: TRBD1
cdr3_aa: CASSLWGTGRGRALHF
cdr3_nt: TGTGCCAGCAGTTTATGGGGGACAGGGAGGGGCAGGGCCCTCCACTTT

j_call: TRBJ2-7
v_call: TRBV6-2/TRBV6-3
clone_size: -
d_call: -
cdr3_aa: CASSYSTLGSVGGEQYF
cdr3_nt: TGTGCCAGCAGTTACTCGACGTTAGGGAGTGTCGGGGGCGAGCAGTACTTC

j_call: TRBJ1-2
v_call: TRBV3-1/TRBV3-2
clone_size: -
d_call: -
cdr3_aa: CASSHESSLNGYTF
cdr3_nt: TGTGCCAGCAGCCACGAGAGTTCTTTGAATGGCTACACCTTC

j_call: TRBJ1-1
v_call: TRBV3-1/TRBV3-2
clone_size: few
d_call: -
cdr3_aa: CASSQTANTEAFF
cdr3_nt: TGTGCCAGCAGCCAAACAGCAAACACTGAAGCTTTCTTT

j_call: TRBJ2-3
v_call: TRBV6-5
clone_size: -
d_call: TRBD1
cdr3_aa: CASSTTGVPDTQYF
cdr3_nt: TGTGCCAGCAGTACTACAGGGGTCCCAGATACGCAGTATTTT

j_call: TRBJ2-7
v_call: TRBV7-2
clone_size: -
d_call: TRBD2
cdr3_aa: CASSFSGGAYEQYF
cdr3_nt: TGTGCCAGCAGCTTTAGCGGGGGGGCCTACGAGCAGTACTTC

j_call: TRBJ1-1
v_call: TRBV18
clone_size: -
d_call: TRBD1
cdr3_aa: CASSPPGGNGAFF
cdr3_nt: TGTGCCAGCTCACCCCCAGGGGGTAATGGGGCTTTCTTT

j_call: TRBJ2-5
v_call: TRBV6-6
clone_size: -
d_call: -
cdr3_aa: CASRHTSHETQYF
cdr3_nt: TGTGCCAGCAGGCATACTAGCCACGAGACCCAGTACTTC

j_call: TRBJ2-1
v_call: TRBV18
clone_size: -
d_call: -
cdr3_aa: CASSAPGQTFYNEQFF
cdr3_nt: TGTGCCAGCTCCGCCCCCGGACAGACCTTCTACAATGAGCAGTTCTTC

j_call: TRBJ2-5
v_call: TRBV5-1
clone_size: -
d_call: TRBD1
cdr3_aa: CASSRDQGEQETQYF
cdr3_nt: TGCGCCAGCAGCCGGGACCAGGGGGAACAAGAGACCCAGTACTTC

j_call: TRBJ1-2
v_call: TRBV29-1
clone_size: -
d_call: -
cdr3_aa: CSVRRSYNYGYTF
cdr3_nt: TGCAGCGTGAGAAGATCGTATAACTATGGCTACACCTTC

j_call: TRBJ2-7
v_call: TRBV6-5
clone_size: -
d_call: TRBD1
cdr3_aa: CASSRQGYYEQYF
cdr3_nt: TGTGCCAGCAGCAGACAGGGTTACTACGAGCAGTACTTC